These 27 T cell receptor beta chains were all obtained from the same sample, sequenced in a study of T cell clones after liver transplantation. The assay was immunoSEQ multiplex PCR, and TCRdb's table has in-frame clones only and misses some. Of over 60,000 clones in the sample, over 70% were seen once. Sequenced here: CD4+ T cells from blood, sampled before liver transplant. The source of these receptors is a human donor who received a liver transplant.

This clone was picked up a small number of times. The genes are TRBV7-8 and TRBJ2-7; D gene ambiguous. This CDR3 has 16 residues. Looked up from germline, CDR1 is SGHVS and CDR2 is FQNEAQ. V dropped 5 bases and J dropped 7 bases, with 24 bases sitting between them. CDR3 sequence (DNA): TGTGCCAGCAGCGACACTACATCGACCGTACTTCAGGAGCAGTACTTC. Translating gives CASSDTTSTVLQEQYF.

The rearrangement joins TRBV28 to TRBJ2-7; 8 bases agree with TRBD2. The CDR3 loop spans 14 amino acids. Germline CDR1 is MDHEN and CDR2 is SYDVKM. The junction had 7 bases not matched to a gene; V was cut back by 8 bases and J by 1 base. CDR3 loop: CASQSGSTSYEQYF. The CDR3 nucleotides are TGTGCCAGCCAGAGCGGGAGTACATCCTACGAGCAGTACTTC. Full variable domain (outside the CDR3, taken from reference TRBV28 and TRBJ2-7): DVKVTQSSRYLVKRTGEKVFLECVQDMDHENMFWYRQDPGLGLRLIYFSYDVKMKEKGDIPEGYSVSREKKERFSLILESASTNQTSMYLCASQSGSTSYEQYFGPGTRLTVT.

This clone was seen a handful of times. The CDR3 nucleotides read TGTGCCAGCAGCGTAGAAGGGCTAAATGAAAAACTGTTTTTT. This sequence encodes CASSVEGLNEKLFF. V usage is TRBV9 and J usage is TRBJ1-4, with D hard to call. CDR1 SGDLS and CDR2 YYNGEE come from the germline V gene. The CDR3 sequence is 14 residues long. With 0 bases removed from V and 5 bases from J, the gap between germline ends came to 8 bases.

The rearrangement uses TRBV28 and TRBJ1-5; D is uncertain. V dropped 2 bases and J dropped 4 bases, with 9 bases sitting between them. The CDR3 covers 14 residues. Germline CDR1 is MDHEN and CDR2 is SYDVKM. For the CDR3, the DNA is TGTGCCAGCAGTTTAAATTGGCGGAATCAGCCCCAGCATTTT. Translating it yields CASSLNWRNQPQHF.

The chain joins TRBV7-2 to TRBJ1-3; 10 positions agree with TRBD1. Trimming took 1 base from V and 4 from J; bases not matched to a gene: 7. The germline V gene has CDR1 SGHTA and CDR2 FQGNSA. This CDR3 contains 17 residues. The CDR3 DNA sequence: TGTGCCAGCAGCTTAGGCCCGACAGGGGGCGGAGGAAACACCATATATTTT. This sequence encodes CASSLGPTGGGGNTIYF. Variable domain in full (rest from reference TRBV7-2 and TRBJ1-3): GAGVSQSPSNKVTEKGKDVELRCDPISGHTALYWYRQSLGQGLEFLIYFQGNSAPDKSGLPSDRFSAERTGGSVSTLTIQRTQQEDSAVYLCASSLGPTGGGGNTIYFGEGSWLTVV.

CDR3 sequence reads: CASSFGTNYGYTF. CDR3 bases: TGTGCCAGCAGCTTCGGGACGAACTATGGCTACACCTTC. The chain joins TRBV7-3 to TRBJ1-2, with D possibly TRBD1 on 5 matching bases. The CDR3 totals 13 residues. Germline loops: CDR1 SGHTA, CDR2 FQGTGA. Trimming stripped 3 bases from V and 2 bases from J, with 7 bases between.

The J gene is TRBJ1-4, the V gene TRBV4-2; D possibly corresponds to TRBD1 (5 bases). CDR3 length: 14 amino acids. Germline CDR1 reads LGHNA; CDR2 reads YNFKEQ. Trimming shortened V by 8 bases and J by 5 bases, and 15 bases separated the two germline ends. The CDR3 reads CASGPGRLNEKLFF. CDR3 bases: TGTGCCAGCGGACCGGGACGGCTAAATGAAAAACTGTTTTTT.

The rearrangement uses TRBV9 and TRBJ1-3, with no clear D. V lost 0 bases to trimming and J lost 0 bases, with 7 bases between them. This CDR3 region has 15 residues. CDR1 and CDR2 from the germline V gene are SGDLS and YYNGEE. The CDR3 loop reads CASSVDGSSGNTIYF. The CDR3 nucleotides read TGTGCCAGCAGCGTAGACGGAAGCTCTGGAAACACCATATATTTT.

The chain combines TRBV6-5 with TRBJ2-2; 12 positions agree with TRBD2. The germline V gene encodes CDR1 MNHEY and CDR2 SVGAGI. The CDR3 totals 14 residues. After removal of 5 bases from V and 6 bases from J, the junction contained 1 base not matched to a gene. CDR3 sequence: CASSLAGGPGELFF. In DNA, the CDR3 is TGTGCCAGCAGTCTAGCGGGAGGGCCCGGGGAGCTGTTTTTT.

The V gene is TRBV18, the J gene TRBJ2-5, with 10 positions matching TRBD1. CDR1 is KGHSH, CDR2 LQKENI, per germline. CDR3 length: 14 amino acids. V lost 2 bases, J lost 5 bases, and 2 bases stayed unmatched. CDR3 nucleotide sequence: TGTGCCAGCTCACCAGGGGACAGGGGTGAGACCCAGTACTTC. Translation gives CASSPGDRGETQYF.

The rearrangement joins TRBV5-1 to TRBJ2-1; D perhaps matches TRBD1 (6 bases). V gave up 4 bases and J gave up 4 bases, with 12 bases separating them. The CDR3 consists of 14 residues. CDR1 SGHRS and CDR2 YFSETQ come from the germline V gene. The CDR3 DNA follows: TGCGCCAGCAGCCCGGGACACCCTTACAATGAGCAGTTCTTC. Protein sequence: CASSPGHPYNEQFF.

This CDR3 is CASSQSGRAVNEQFF. In DNA, the CDR3 is TGTGCCAGCAGTCAAAGCGGGAGGGCCGTGAATGAGCAGTTCTTC. The V call is TRBV6-5, the J call TRBJ2-1; TRBD2 agrees at 10 bases. V lost 5 bases, J lost 7 bases, and 8 bases stayed unmatched. The CDR3 totals 15 residues. Germline-derived CDR1 and CDR2 are MNHEY and SVGAGI.

The chain combines TRBV5-1 with TRBJ2-3; the D is unclear. The germline gives CDR1 SGHRS, CDR2 YFSETQ. CDR3 length: 14 amino acids. Trimming took off 5 bases at V and 0 bases at J, with 10 bases between the two ends. The DNA of the CDR3 is TGCGCCAGCAGGACACAGACTAGCACAGATACGCAGTATTTT. This encodes CASRTQTSTDTQYF.

The chain employs TRBV11-2 and TRBJ1-1, with unresolved D. CDR1 and CDR2 (germline): SGHAT, FQNNGV. The V end lost 4 bases, the J end lost 5 bases, and 11 bases lay between the germline ends. The CDR3 runs 13 residues. The CDR3 sequence: CASSSTGRTEAFF. The CDR3 DNA follows: TGTGCCAGCAGCTCTACGGGCAGGACTGAAGCTTTCTTT.

The sample holds a few counts of this clone. This CDR3 is CASSLDPGFYEQYF. The CDR3 nucleotides are TGTGCCAGCAGCTTAGATCCAGGGTTCTACGAGCAGTACTTC. The rearrangement links TRBV7-2 to TRBJ2-7; TRBD1 is a possible D gene (5 bases). Trimming left V 1 base short and J 3 bases short, with 10 bases between. Per germline, CDR1 SGHTA and CDR2 FQGNSA. This CDR3 spans 14 amino acids.

The chain has TRBV7-2 and TRBJ2-1, with D perhaps matching TRBD1 or TRBD2 (5 bases each). Per germline, CDR1 SGHTA and CDR2 FQGNSA. Trimming took off 5 bases at V and 10 bases at J, with 21 bases between the two ends. The CDR3 extends over 15 amino acids. The CDR3 sequence is CASSEVGTPTLEQFF. The CDR3 DNA reads TGTGCCAGCAGCGAGGTGGGGACCCCCACCCTGGAGCAGTTCTTC.

This clone was observed once. The J gene is TRBJ1-4, the V gene TRBV16; D not certain. Germline loops: CDR1 KGHSY, CDR2 FQNENV. The ends were cut back, 0 bases at V and 5 bases at J, with 10 bases in the middle. This CDR3 comprises 15 residues. CDR3 DNA sequence: TGTGCCAGCAGCCAATCGGGTAGGGTGAATGAAAAACTGTTTTTT. It is translated as CASSQSGRVNEKLFF.

This chain uses TRBV11-1 with TRBJ2-4; D is unresolved. This CDR3 spans 12 amino acids. V was shortened by 5 bases and J by 6 bases, with 8 bases between the two germline ends. Germline V gene data show CDR1 as SGHAT and CDR2 as FQDESV (reference sequence). The CDR3 nucleotides read TGTGCCAGCAGCCCAACACGAAACATTCAGTACTTC. The encoded protein is CASSPTRNIQYF.

The rearrangement joins TRBV10-3 to TRBJ1-5; D gene ambiguous. Per the germline V gene, CDR1 is ENHRY and CDR2 is SYGVKD. The ends were cut back, 3 bases at V and 2 bases at J, with 5 bases in the middle. The CDR3 runs to 13 residues. The CDR3 coding sequence is TGTGCCATCAGTGAAGGTGGCAATCAGCCCCAGCATTTT. Translation gives CAISEGGNQPQHF.

This chain joins TRBV7-2 and TRBJ1-1, with D unclear. Germline V lookup: CDR1 SGHTA, CDR2 FQGNSA. V gave up 2 bases and J gave up 0 bases, with 7 bases separating them. The CDR3 consists of 14 residues. The CDR3 here is CASSLTTMNTEAFF. CDR3 coding DNA: TGTGCCAGCAGCTTAACCACTATGAACACTGAAGCTTTCTTT.

The chain joins TRBV27 to TRBJ2-4; D is ambiguous. Germline lookup yields CDR1 MNHEY and CDR2 SMNVEV (reference sequence). V was shortened by 0 bases and J by 1 base, with 4 bases between the two germline ends. The CDR3 extends over 14 amino acids. As DNA, the CDR3 is TGTGCCAGCAGTTTATCAGGGGCCAAAAACATTCAGTACTTC. The encoded protein is CASSLSGAKNIQYF.

The chain joins TRBV7-2 to TRBJ1-5; unclear D gene. Germline V CDR1 and CDR2: SGHTA, FQGNSA. CDR3 length: 15 residues. Trimming left V 1 base short and J 11 bases short, with 18 bases between. In DNA, the CDR3 is TGTGCCAGCAGCTTAGATCCCCCTCCCATGGGGTCCCAGCATTTT. This encodes CASSLDPPPMGSQHF.

The chain is built from TRBV6-1 and TRBJ2-2; TRBD2 might be the D (6 bases). Looked up from germline, CDR1 is MNHNS and CDR2 is SASEGT. CDR3 length: 15 amino acids. The V and J ends lost 6 bases and 2 bases respectively, with 13 bases between them. The CDR3 is CASREGPGNTGELFF. CDR3 in DNA: TGTGCCAGCAGGGAGGGTCCCGGAAACACCGGGGAGCTGTTTTTT.

This chain joins TRBV6-1 and TRBJ2-7, with TRBD2 matching over 7 bases. The CDR3 runs to 15 residues. Trimming at V came to 5 bases and at J to 0 bases, leaving 7 bases not matched to a gene. CDR1 is MNHNS and CDR2 is SASEGT in the germline V gene. The CDR3 sequence is CASSQRDSNSYEQYF. Written as DNA, the CDR3 is TGTGCCAGCAGTCAGCGGGACTCCAACTCCTACGAGCAGTACTTC.

This clone was detected only once. The V gene is TRBV2, the J gene TRBJ1-1; D not certain. CDR1 and CDR2 (germline): SNHLY, FYNNEI. Trimming took 2 bases from V and 4 from J, leaving 8 bases between them. The CDR3 contains 13 residues. CDR3 in amino acids: CASSEQVGTEAFF. CDR3 nucleotides: TGTGCCAGCAGTGAACAGGTGGGCACTGAAGCTTTCTTT. The variable domain in full, completed from reference TRBV2 and TRBJ1-1, reads EPEVTQTPSHQVTQMGQEVILRCVPISNHLYFYWYRQILGQKVEFLVSFYNNEISEKSEIFDDQFSVERPDGSNFTLKIRSTKLEDSAMYFCASSEQVGTEAFFGQGTRLTVV.

The gene calls are TRBV7-2 and TRBJ2-1, with a tentative D call TRBD1 (6 bases). Trimming took 2 bases from V and 9 from J, leaving 14 bases between them. Germline CDR1 SGHTA, CDR2 FQGNSA. The CDR3 totals 14 residues. In DNA, the CDR3 is TGTGCCAGCAGCTTACAACAGGGATACGGTGAGCAGTTCTTC. This sequence encodes CASSLQQGYGEQFF.

The gene calls are TRBV7-6 and TRBJ2-2, with TRBD1 matching over 11 bases. Unmatched junction bases numbered 12, after V lost 5 bases and J lost 7 bases. The germline V gene encodes CDR1 SGHVS and CDR2 FNYEAQ. This CDR3 region has 17 residues. The CDR3: CASSPQPGQGGIGELFF. In DNA, the CDR3 is TGTGCCAGCAGCCCCCAACCGGGACAGGGGGGTATCGGGGAGCTGTTTTTT.